This TCR beta chain was sequenced for a study of blood T cells in healthy people across ages. Using a J-beta primer mix together with a sample-barcoded 5' primer, a second PCR was run for about 6 to 11 cycles. Via MiXCR, TCRdb re-called the 5' RACE reads, giving one row per CDR3 protein. The table has 550,000 to 750,000 distinct CDR3 sequences, around 21% seen once. Each donor gave around 9.3 milliliters of peripheral blood. Germline values: CDR1 SGHRS, CDR2 YFSETQ. The trim removed 0 bases at V and 9 bases at J, leaving 2 bases unmatched. The CDR3 totals 14 residues. The sequenced sample consisted of blood. The sequence was collected from a man between 65 and 85 years old in good health. V usage is TRBV5-1 and J usage is TRBJ1-6; 8 positions match TRBD1. The CDR3 is CASSLEGQGSPLHF. The CDR3 DNA reads TGCGCCAGCAGCTTGGAAGGACAGGGTTCACCCCTCCACTTT. Based on the CDR3 plus reference TRBV5-1 and TRBJ1-6, the full variable domain is KAGVTQTPRYLIKTRGQQVTLSCSPISGHRSVSWYQQTPGQGLQFLFEYFSETQRNKGNFPGRFSGRQFSNSRSEMNVSTLELGDSALYLCASSLEGQGSPLHFGNGTRLTVT.